A single TCR beta chain is shown here with its context. The sample is drawn from a study of blood T cell repertoires in COVID-19. Study overall: Spain, Italy and the United States supplied samples that represented acute and convalescent COVID-19. T cells, B-cell-depleted T cells, or PBMCs provided the cDNA or gDNA that served as material.

Per the study methods: Estimated nucleated cell counts came from reference gene primer amplification. The data were produced by immunoSEQ multiplex PCR, yet TCRdb's version contains in-frame clones alone and is incomplete. V, J and clone size derive from that table, while D and trimming were established from the DNA sequence. Of tens of thousands of clones in the sample, 81% were seen once. In Seattle, patients joined the study during active infection and were tracked longitudinally. Germline lookup yields CDR1 KGHSH and CDR2 LQKENI. V lost 4 bases and J lost 3; bases outside the gene matches: 7. CDR3 size: 15 residues.

V is TRBV18 and J is TRBJ1-1, with TRBD1 matching over 8 bases. The TCR originated in an older man with COVID-19, enrolled during active disease. Sample: peripheral blood. This chain's CDR3 is CASSLGQGRDTEAFF. CDR3 nucleotide sequence: TGTGCCAGCTCACTTGGACAGGGCCGGGACACTGAAGCTTTCTTT.